The 24 T cell receptor beta chains below all came from one sample that was sequenced in a study of shared clonotypes between healthy human individuals. The method was immunoSEQ multiplex PCR; TCRdb's version includes in-frame clones alone and lacks a portion of them. Of roughly 1.4 million clones in the sample, approximately 98.5% were seen once. Material for sequencing was naive CD4+ T cells sorted from blood. Subset in this sample: CD45RA+ positively selected. These receptor sequences come from a man aged 25 to 45 in good health.

This chain uses TRBV28 with TRBJ2-5, with unresolved D. Trimming removed 3 bases from V and 3 bases from J, with 8 bases in between. The germline V gene encodes CDR1 MDHEN and CDR2 SYDVKM. The CDR3 length is 13 residues. CDR3 DNA sequence: TGTGCCAGCAGTTTTAGGACCGAAGAGACCCAGTACTTC. It encodes CASSFRTEETQYF.

The chain employs TRBV9 and TRBJ2-1; D gene unclear. The germline gives CDR1 SGDLS, CDR2 YYNGEE. V lost 0 bases and J 2 bases, leaving 9 bases between the germline ends. The CDR3 loop spans 15 amino acids. The CDR3 bases are TGTGCCAGCAGCGTAGTTGCGCAGGCCTACAATGAGCAGTTCTTC. Residues: CASSVVAQAYNEQFF.

CDR3: CASSVVGESYEQYF. The CDR3 DNA reads TGTGCCAGCAGCGTAGTGGGAGAGTCCTACGAGCAGTACTTC. The rearrangement links TRBV9 to TRBJ2-7; the D gene is possibly TRBD2 (5 bases). The germline CDR1 and CDR2 sequences are SGDLS and YYNGEE. Trimming stripped 0 bases from V and 1 base from J, with 8 bases between. The CDR3 has 14 residues.

The rearrangement joins TRBV18 to TRBJ2-7; 8 positions match TRBD2. The CDR3 spans 14 residues. The V gene end was trimmed by 6 bases and the J gene end by 6 bases; junction bases not matched to a gene: 10. The germline CDR1 and CDR2 sequences are KGHSH and LQKENI. CDR3: CASSPGGATLEQYF. The CDR3 DNA follows: TGTGCCAGCTCTCCGGGGGGGGCGACTCTCGAGCAGTACTTC.

This clone was seen just once. The chain uses TRBV7-9 and TRBJ2-1; 10 nucleotides align to TRBD2. The V and J ends lost 6 bases and 5 bases, in that order; junction bases with no gene match: 10. There are 16 residues in the CDR3. Per the germline V gene, CDR1 is SEHNR and CDR2 is FQNEAQ (reference sequence). Written as DNA, the CDR3 is TGTGCCAGCAGGTCCCCGGGACTAGCGTTAAACAATGAGCAGTTCTTC. Encoded protein: CASRSPGLALNNEQFF.

V usage is TRBV7-2 and J usage is TRBJ2-5; the D gene could be TRBD1 or TRBD2 (5 bases each). The germline V gene has CDR1 SGHTA and CDR2 FQGNSA. Trimming shortened V by 2 bases and J by 4 bases, and 14 bases separated the two germline ends. The CDR3 is 15 amino acids. CDR3 loop: CASSLWIGAGETQYF. The CDR3 DNA reads as TGTGCCAGCAGCTTATGGATAGGGGCGGGAGAGACCCAGTACTTC.

The CDR3 DNA reads as TGCGCCAGCAGCCACAGGGAACTTACGAACACTGAAGCTTTCTTT. Amino acids: CASSHRELTNTEAFF. The chain employs TRBV4-1 and TRBJ1-1, with a weak D call TRBD1 (5 bases). The V gene lost 3 bases and the J gene lost 1 base, with 12 bases spanning the gap. Per germline, CDR1 MGHRA and CDR2 YSYEKL. CDR3 length: 15 amino acids.

This sequence joins TRBV5-4 and TRBJ2-7; D is possibly TRBD2 (7 bases). V shed 4 bases and J shed 0 bases, with 17 bases lying between them. This CDR3 contains 16 residues. The germline V gene encodes CDR1 SGHNT and CDR2 YYREEE (reference sequence). CDR3 amino acids: CASSPKGGQNSYEQYF. In DNA form, the CDR3 reads TGTGCCAGCAGCCCTAAGGGGGGGCAAAACTCCTACGAGCAGTACTTC. Full variable domain (rest looked up from reference TRBV5-4 and TRBJ2-7): ETGVTQSPTHLIKTRGQQVTLRCSSQSGHNTVSWYQQALGQGPQFIFQYYREEENGRGNFPPRFSGLQFPNYSSELNVNALELDDSALYLCASSPKGGQNSYEQYFGPGTRLTVT.

The chain carries TRBV10-1 and TRBJ2-7; TRBD1 agrees at 12 bases. The CDR3 length is 18 residues. Germline CDR1 is WNHNN and CDR2 is SYGVQD (reference sequence). J lost 0 bases, V lost 8 bases, and 14 bases had no gene match. CDR3 nucleotide sequence: TGCGCCAGCCTTGAGCCGGGACAGGGGGCATCGAGCTCCTACGAGCAGTACTTC. Protein product: CASLEPGQGASSSYEQYF.

This chain joins TRBV9 and TRBJ2-1, with 14 positions matching TRBD2. Trimming removed 0 bases from V and 9 bases from J; junction bases left unmatched: 11. Germline assignment: CDR1 SGDLS and CDR2 YYNGEE. This CDR3 is 18 amino acids long. This CDR3 is CASSVALTSGRAPGEQFF. The CDR3 region has the DNA TGTGCCAGCAGCGTAGCCCTGACTAGCGGGAGGGCCCCGGGTGAGCAGTTCTTC. Based on the CDR3 plus reference TRBV9 and TRBJ2-1, the full variable domain is DSGVTQTPKHLITATGQRVTLRCSPRSGDLSVYWYQQSLDQGLQFLIQYYNGEERAKGNILERFSAQQFPDLHSELNLSSLELGDSALYFCASSVALTSGRAPGEQFFGPGTRLTVL.

The chain is built from TRBV29-1 and TRBJ2-7, with 9 bases identical to TRBD1. The CDR3 loop spans 19 amino acids. Trimming took 6 bases from V and 1 from J; bases not matched to a gene: 22. Germline CDR1 SQVTM, CDR2 ANQGSEA. This CDR3 is CSVGCGDRDTQVVSYEQYF. DNA for the CDR3: TGCAGCGTGGGCTGTGGGGACAGGGATACTCAAGTGGTGTCCTACGAGCAGTACTTC.

V gene TRBV4-3 combines with J gene TRBJ2-1, with D perhaps TRBD1 or TRBD2 (5 bases each). The CDR3 is made up of 17 amino acids. Per germline, CDR1 LGHNA and CDR2 YSLEER. V lost 4 bases and J 4 bases, leaving 20 bases between the germline ends. CDR3 coding DNA: TGCGCCAGCAGCCTTGACATCCGGGACCCCCCTTACAATGAGCAGTTCTTC. It is translated as CASSLDIRDPPYNEQFF.

The J gene is TRBJ2-1, the V gene TRBV5-1, with 7 bases matching TRBD1. V dropped 5 bases and J dropped 6; count of bases not matched to a gene: 11. The length of the CDR3 is 15 residues. The germline V gene encodes CDR1 SGHRS and CDR2 YFSETQ. CDR3 sequence reads: CASRVDGTAVNEQFF. DNA of the CDR3: TGCGCCAGCAGAGTCGACGGGACAGCCGTCAATGAGCAGTTCTTC.

This sequence joins TRBV27 and TRBJ2-1; D unclear. CDR1 MNHEY and CDR2 SMNVEV come from the germline V gene (reference sequence). V lost 7 bases to trimming and J lost 9 bases, with 10 bases between them. This CDR3 has 11 amino acids. DNA of the CDR3: TGTGCCAGCAATTCCTTCGGTGAGCAGTTCTTC. Its translation: CASNSFGEQFF.

The V call is TRBV6-4, the J call TRBJ2-3, with D tentatively TRBD1 (6 bases). The V gene's germline CDR1 is MRHNA and CDR2 SNTAGT. This CDR3 has 13 amino acids. V was trimmed by 6 bases and J by 4 bases, leaving 11 bases between them. The CDR3 nucleotides are TGTGCCAGCAGCCCGGACAGCCCAGATACGCAGTATTTT. Protein product: CASSPDSPDTQYF.

The chain joins TRBV5-4 to TRBJ2-7; TRBD2 is a possible D gene (6 bases). CDR1 is SGHNT and CDR2 is YYREEE in the germline V gene (reference sequence). This CDR3 is 13 amino acids long. The V end was cut by 3 bases, the J end by 4 bases, with 11 bases between. CDR3 protein: CASSWDFNYEQYF. The DNA of the CDR3 is TGTGCCAGCAGCTGGGACTTCAATTACGAGCAGTACTTC.

The V call is TRBV29-1, the J call TRBJ1-2, with 7 nucleotides matching TRBD1. Germline loops: CDR1 SQVTM, CDR2 ANQGSEA. The CDR3 consists of 12 residues. Trimming at V came to 3 bases and at J to 5 bases, leaving 3 bases not matched to a gene. The CDR3 DNA sequence: TGCAGCGTTGACCGACAGGGATATGGCTACACCTTC. Translation gives CSVDRQGYGYTF.

The chain combines TRBV27 with TRBJ2-2; the D is unclear. Germline V gene lookup returns CDR1 MNHEY and CDR2 SMNVEV (reference sequence). The CDR3 sequence is 15 residues long. Trimming shortened V by 1 base and J by 5 bases, and 11 bases separated the two germline ends. The CDR3 is CASSLFHSPTGELFF. DNA of the CDR3: TGTGCCAGCAGTTTATTTCACAGTCCAACCGGGGAGCTGTTTTTT.

J is TRBJ1-5 and V is TRBV28; tentatively, D is TRBD1 (6 bases). The germline V gene encodes CDR1 MDHEN and CDR2 SYDVKM. Trimming took 5 bases from V and 5 from J, leaving 22 bases between them. CDR3 length: 17 amino acids. This CDR3 is CASSPLRGRGNDQPQHF. The CDR3 bases are TGTGCCAGCAGTCCTCTCAGAGGGAGGGGGAATGATCAGCCCCAGCATTTT.

DNA for the CDR3: TGTGCCAGCAGTGTTGAGGGCGGGTTTGCGGGCGAGCAGTACTTC. It is translated as CASSVEGGFAGEQYF. The chain uses TRBV6-1 and TRBJ2-7, with D possibly being TRBD2 (5 bases). V was cut by 4 bases and J by 6 bases, with 19 bases left in between. CDR1 and CDR2 from the germline V gene are MNHNS and SASEGT. The CDR3 is 15 residues long.

V and J are TRBV9 and TRBJ2-2; TRBD1 might be the D (6 bases). Between the trimmed V and J ends, which lost 3 bases and 6 bases, there was a span of 18 bases. This CDR3 spans 16 amino acids. From germline, CDR1 is SGDLS and CDR2 YYNGEE. CDR3 DNA sequence: TGTGCCAGCAGCGCTGTTACAGGGCGAGTCGCCGGGGAGCTGTTTTTT. Translation gives CASSAVTGRVAGELFF.

The J gene is TRBJ2-3, the V gene TRBV2; D gene ambiguous. CDR3 size: 11 residues. V lost 6 bases to trimming and J lost 4 bases, with 5 bases between them. The germline gives CDR1 SNHLY, CDR2 FYNNEI. CDR3 residues: CASRSSDTQYF. Written as DNA, the CDR3 is TGTGCCAGCAGGTCATCAGATACGCAGTATTTT.

As DNA, the CDR3 is TGTGCCAGCAGCTTAGGCCCGTTCAAAAACATTCAGTACTTC. Its protein is CASSLGPFKNIQYF. The J gene is TRBJ2-4, the V gene TRBV11-2; D not resolved. V dropped 1 base and J dropped 3 bases, with 7 bases sitting between them. The CDR3 has 14 amino acids. The germline V gene encodes CDR1 SGHAT and CDR2 FQNNGV. The whole variable domain, remainder taken from reference TRBV11-2 and TRBJ2-4, is EAGVAQSPRYKIIEKRQSVAFWCNPISGHATLYWYQQILGQGPKLLIQFQNNGVVDDSQLPKDRFSAERLKGVDSTLKIQPAKLEDSAVYLCASSLGPFKNIQYFGAGTRLSVL.

As regards this clone: This sample includes further DNA sequences coding for the same CDR3. The chain joins TRBV5-1 to TRBJ2-7, with TRBD2 as a possible D gene (6 bases). With 1 base removed from V and 1 base from J, the gap between germline ends came to 6 bases. Germline lookup yields CDR1 SGHRS and CDR2 YFSETQ. This CDR3 spans 13 amino acids. In DNA form, the CDR3 reads TGCGCCAGCAGCTTGCGGGGGTCCTACGAGCAGTACTTC. As protein: CASSLRGSYEQYF.